These 3 T cell receptor beta chains were sequenced from one sample in a study of T-cell memory formation after mild COVID-19. TCRdb fed the 5' RACE reads into MiXCR, producing one record per CDR3 protein. Here the sample spans approximately 490,000 distinct CDR3 sequences, about a fifth being singletons. Specimen: PBMCs or a T cell subset sorted from them (not recorded which). These receptors all stem from an adult woman who had mild COVID-19 (a few samples of this study predate the infection). Cell type and time point are not known.

This clonotype was counted a few times. This chain connects TRBV5-6 to TRBJ2-2; weak D call: TRBD2 (6 bases). The CDR3 has 14 residues. CDR1 and CDR2 (germline): SGHDT, YYEEEE. Trimming took 4 bases from V and 4 from J, leaving 11 bases between them. This CDR3 reads CASSRGFGTGELFF. The CDR3 nucleotides read TGTGCCAGCAGCCGGGGGTTTGGCACCGGGGAGCTGTTTTTT. Full variable domain (missing parts from reference TRBV5-6 and TRBJ2-2): DAGVTQSPTHLIKTRGQQVTLRCSPKSGHDTVSWYQQALGQGPQFIFQYYEEEERQRGNFPDRFSGHQFPNYSSELNVNALLLGDSALYLCASSRGFGTGELFFGEGSRLTVL.

J is TRBJ1-3 and V is TRBV6-5, with D maybe TRBD1 (6 bases). V was trimmed by 5 bases and J by 8 bases, leaving 19 bases between them. The CDR3 runs to 15 residues. Per germline, CDR1 MNHEY and CDR2 SVGAGI. In DNA, the CDR3 is TGTGCCAGCAGTGGCCACGAAAGGACAGCAGACACCATATATTTT. It yields the protein CASSGHERTADTIYF.

The rearrangement joins TRBV6-6 to TRBJ1-1; TRBD1 is a possible D gene (5 bases). The V gene lost 3 bases and the J gene lost 6 bases, with 17 bases spanning the gap. The germline gives CDR1 MNHNY, CDR2 SVGAGI (reference sequence). The CDR3 is 15 residues long. CDR3 sequence reads: CASSYQRERGPEAFF. CDR3 bases: TGTGCCAGCAGTTATCAGAGGGAGCGGGGACCTGAAGCTTTCTTT.